This T cell receptor (beta chain) was identified in a study of T cells in localized non-small cell lung cancer. Findings and caveats of the study: Since sequencing was restricted to only one region of the tumor, intratumor heterogeneity remains a possibility. Adjacent uninvolved lung tissue had the highest T cell clonality, exceeding tumor.

The table came from immunoSEQ multiplex PCR; TCRdb's copy has only in-frame clones and leaves some out. The sample has about 34,000 clones, under 95% seen once. The V and J ends lost 0 bases and 0 bases, in that order; junction bases with no gene match: 12. This CDR3 has 19 amino acids. Germline assignment: CDR1 MNHNS and CDR2 SASEGT. With respect to this clone: Its antigen is not identified.

This chain joins TRBV6-1 and TRBJ2-7; 9 positions match TRBD1. This material consisted of peripheral blood, taken before any cancer treatment. This TCR derives from a woman aged 40-70 years with stage I lung adenocarcinoma. The DNA for the CDR3 is TGTGCCAGCAGTGAAGCGGATCATGGGTTGGGACAGGGCTCCTACGAGCAGTACTTC. Its protein product is CASSEADHGLGQGSYEQYF.